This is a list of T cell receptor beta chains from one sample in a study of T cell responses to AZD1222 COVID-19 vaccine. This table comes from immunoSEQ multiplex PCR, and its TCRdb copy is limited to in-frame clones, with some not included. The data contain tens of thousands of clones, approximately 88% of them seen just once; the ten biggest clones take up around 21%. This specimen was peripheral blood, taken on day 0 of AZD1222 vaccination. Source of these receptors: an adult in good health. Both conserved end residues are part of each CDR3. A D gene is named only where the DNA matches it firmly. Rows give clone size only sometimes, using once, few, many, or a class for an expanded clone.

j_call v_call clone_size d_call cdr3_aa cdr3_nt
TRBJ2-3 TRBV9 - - CASSVGVGGGTDTQYF TGTGCCAGCAGCGTAGGCGTAGGAGGGGGCACAGATACGCAGTATTTT
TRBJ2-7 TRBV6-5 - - CASSYTGVRYEQYF TGTGCCAGCAGTTATACTGGGGTACGCTACGAGCAGTACTTC
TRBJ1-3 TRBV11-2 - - CASSFGSSGNTIYF TGTGCCAGCAGCTTCGGGAGCTCTGGAAACACCATATATTTT
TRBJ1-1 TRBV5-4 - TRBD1 CASSLEPGQGSGAFF TGTGCCAGCAGCTTGGAGCCGGGACAGGGGTCGGGAGCTTTCTTT
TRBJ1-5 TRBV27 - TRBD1 CASRQGTPNQPQHF TGTGCCAGCAGACAGGGGACCCCCAATCAGCCCCAGCATTTT
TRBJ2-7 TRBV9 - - CASSVDPQPYEQYF TGTGCCAGCAGCGTAGACCCCCAACCTTACGAGCAGTACTTC
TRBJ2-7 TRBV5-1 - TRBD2 CASSPETTSGGGEQYF TGCGCCAGCAGCCCAGAAACGACTAGCGGAGGGGGGGAGCAGTACTTC
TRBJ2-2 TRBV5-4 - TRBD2 CASSSRLAGANTGELFF TGTGCCAGCAGCTCCAGACTAGCGGGGGCGAACACCGGGGAGCTGTTTTTT
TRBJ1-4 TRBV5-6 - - CASSLDGPTNEKLFF TGTGCCAGCAGCTTGGACGGTCCAACTAATGAAAAACTGTTTTTT
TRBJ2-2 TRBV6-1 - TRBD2 CASSVSGRPFTGELFF TGTGCCAGCAGTGTTAGCGGGAGGCCGTTCACCGGGGAGCTGTTTTTT
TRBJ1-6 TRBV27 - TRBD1 CASSLAGGLGSPLHF TGTGCCAGCAGTTTAGCAGGGGGCTTAGGTTCACCCCTCCACTTT
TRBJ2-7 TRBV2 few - CASSERRTDTYEQYF TGTGCCAGCAGTGAAAGGAGGACAGATACCTACGAGCAGTACTTC
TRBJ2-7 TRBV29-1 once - CSVVTESEQYF TGCAGCGTAGTGACAGAATCCGAGCAGTACTTC
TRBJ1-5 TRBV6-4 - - CASSDSIAPPPQHF TGTGCCAGCAGTGACTCGATAGCCCCCCCGCCCCAGCATTTT
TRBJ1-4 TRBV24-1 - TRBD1 CATSVPPGQGEEKLFF TGTGCCACCAGTGTCCCCCCCGGACAGGGGGAAGAAAAACTGTTTTTT
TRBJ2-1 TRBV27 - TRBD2 CASVALAGGLNEQFF TGTGCCAGCGTGGCTCTAGCGGGAGGACTCAATGAGCAGTTCTTC
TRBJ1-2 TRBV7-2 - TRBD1 CASSLDRVDGYTF TGTGCCAGCAGCTTGGACAGGGTCGATGGCTACACCTTC
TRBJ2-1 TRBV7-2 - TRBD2 CASSLGTAGGWSYNEQFF TGTGCCAGCAGCCTAGGGACGGCGGGGGGGTGGTCCTACAATGAGCAGTTCTTC
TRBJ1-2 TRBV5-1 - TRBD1 CASRQGAKGYTF TGCGCCAGCAGGCAGGGGGCGAAAGGCTACACCTTC
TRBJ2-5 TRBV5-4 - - CASSLWGLYQETQYF TGTGCCAGCAGCTTATGGGGGTTGTACCAAGAGACCCAGTACTTC
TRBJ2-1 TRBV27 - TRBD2 CASSVGLAGGWDEQFF TGTGCCAGCAGTGTGGGACTAGCGGGAGGCTGGGATGAGCAGTTCTTC
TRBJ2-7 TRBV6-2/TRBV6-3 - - CASSYLHRQAYEQYF TGTGCCAGCAGTTACCTTCACAGGCAGGCCTACGAGCAGTACTTC
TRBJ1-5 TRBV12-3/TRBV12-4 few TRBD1 CASRGTGNQPQHF TGTGCCAGCAGGGGGACAGGGAATCAGCCCCAGCATTTT
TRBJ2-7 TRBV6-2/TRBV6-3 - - CASSYSGGTTYEQYF TGTGCCAGCAGTTACTCAGGCGGTACTACCTACGAGCAGTACTTC
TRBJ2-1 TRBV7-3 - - CASSLSSAYNEQFF TGTGCCAGCAGCTTAAGTTCAGCCTACAATGAGCAGTTCTTC
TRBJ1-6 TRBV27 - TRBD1 CASGNRGYSPLHF TGTGCCAGCGGGAACAGGGGGTACTCACCCCTCCACTTT
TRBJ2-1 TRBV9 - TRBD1 CASSSRTGTFF TGTGCCAGCAGCTCCCGGACAGGGACGTTCTTC
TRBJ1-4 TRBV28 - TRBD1 CASHADRGPINEKLFF TGTGCCAGCCACGCAGACAGGGGACCCATTAATGAAAAACTGTTTTTT
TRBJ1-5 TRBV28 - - CASSVGSNQPQHF TGTGCCAGCAGTGTGGGTAGCAATCAGCCCCAGCATTTT
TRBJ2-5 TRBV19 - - CASAVGETQYF TGTGCCAGCGCGGTAGGGGAGACCCAGTACTTC
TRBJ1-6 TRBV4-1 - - CASSHSGGANSPLHF TGCGCCAGCAGCCACAGTGGGGGAGCGAATTCACCCCTCCACTTT
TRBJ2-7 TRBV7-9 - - CASSSWGDEQYF TGTGCCAGCAGCTCATGGGGGGACGAGCAGTACTTC
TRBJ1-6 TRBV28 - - CASSKNSPLHF TGTGCCAGCAGCAAAAATTCACCCCTCCACTTT
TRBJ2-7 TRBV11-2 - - CASSPPGRVPYEQYF TGTGCCAGCAGCCCTCCTGGGCGGGTACCCTACGAGCAGTACTTC
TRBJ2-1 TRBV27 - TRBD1 CASSHYSIRDSGWLGSYNEQFF TGTGCCAGCAGCCATTACTCCATCCGGGACAGCGGATGGTTAGGTTCCTACAATGAGCAGTTCTTC
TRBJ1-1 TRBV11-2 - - CASSLQSVGDMNTEAFF TGTGCCAGCAGCTTGCAGTCCGTCGGGGACATGAACACTGAAGCTTTCTTT
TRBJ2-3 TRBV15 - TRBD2 CATSRESAGSDTQYF TGTGCCACCAGCAGAGAGTCAGCGGGGTCAGATACGCAGTATTTT
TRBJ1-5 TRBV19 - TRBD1 CASRTGGSGIGNQPQHF TGTGCCAGTAGGACAGGGGGATCGGGTATAGGCAATCAGCCCCAGCATTTT
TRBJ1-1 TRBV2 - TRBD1 CASRGTANTEAFF TGTGCCAGCAGGGGGACAGCGAACACTGAAGCTTTCTTT
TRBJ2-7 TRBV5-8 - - CASSLSPYEQYF TGTGCCAGCAGCTTGAGTCCCTACGAGCAGTACTTC
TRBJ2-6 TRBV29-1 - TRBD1 CSVLWDSSGANVLTF TGCAGCGTTCTCTGGGACAGCTCTGGGGCCAACGTCCTGACTTTC
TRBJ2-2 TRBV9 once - CASSVAALGRGTGELFF TGTGCCAGCAGCGTAGCAGCCCTGGGGCGCGGGACCGGGGAGCTGTTTTTT
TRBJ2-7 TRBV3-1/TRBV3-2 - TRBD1 CASSPKTGAEQYF TGTGCCAGCAGCCCTAAGACAGGGGCCGAGCAGTACTTC
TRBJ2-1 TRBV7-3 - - CASSYAGSSYNEQFF TGTGCCAGCAGCTACGCAGGGAGCTCCTACAATGAGCAGTTCTTC
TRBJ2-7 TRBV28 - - CASSRRGGAYEQYF TGTGCCAGCAGCCGACGAGGGGGAGCGTACGAGCAGTACTTC
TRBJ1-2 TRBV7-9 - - CASSLALQGEIYGYTF TGTGCCAGCAGCTTAGCTTTACAGGGCGAAATCTATGGCTACACCTTC
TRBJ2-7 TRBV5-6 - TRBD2 CASSPGGIAGDYEQYF TGTGCCAGCAGCCCCGGAGGGATAGCGGGAGATTACGAGCAGTACTTC
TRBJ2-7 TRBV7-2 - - CASSRGLTYEQYF TGTGCCAGCAGCCGTGGACTAACCTACGAGCAGTACTTC
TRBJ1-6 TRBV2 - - CATIRTATIDNSPLHF TGTGCCACCATTCGGACAGCCACCATAGATAATTCACCCCTCCACTTT
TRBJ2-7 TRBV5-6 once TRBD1 CASSPPGQGKDPYEQYF TGTGCCAGCAGCCCGCCGGGACAGGGTAAGGACCCTTACGAGCAGTACTTC
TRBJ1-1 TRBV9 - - CASSGDPPRGAEAFF TGTGCCAGCAGCGGGGACCCCCCCAGAGGCGCTGAAGCTTTCTTT
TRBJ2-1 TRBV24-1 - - CATSDLRSYNEQFF TGTGCCACCAGTGATTTGAGGTCCTACAATGAGCAGTTCTTC